One and the same sample provided the 10 T cell receptor beta chains below, sequenced in a study of blood T cell repertoires in COVID-19. The assay was immunoSEQ multiplex PCR, and TCRdb's table has in-frame clones only and misses some. The table shows around 190,000 clones, with about 78% occurring only once. The sample taken for sequencing was peripheral blood. These receptors were collected from a woman in her forties or fifties with active or convalescent COVID-19.

This clone has a handful of counts. The V gene is TRBV11-2, the J gene TRBJ2-7, with 10 bases aligning to TRBD2. V was clipped by 3 bases and J by 4 bases; unmatched bases: 6. CDR1 is SGHAT, CDR2 FQNNGV, per germline. This CDR3 has 15 residues. In DNA form, the CDR3 reads TGTGCCAGCAGCTTTCTAGCGGGGGTCGTTTACGAGCAGTACTTC. This sequence encodes CASSFLAGVVYEQYF.

V gene TRBV18 combines with J gene TRBJ1-6; TRBD1 is a possible D gene (5 bases). Germline loops: CDR1 KGHSH, CDR2 LQKENI. Between the trimmed V and J ends, which lost 1 base and 10 bases, there was a span of 14 bases. The CDR3 covers 15 residues. CDR3 nucleotide sequence: TGTGCCAGCTCACCACGGGCGGCGGGGGAATCACCCCTCCACTTT. Its translation is CASSPRAAGESPLHF.

The chain combines TRBV7-2 with TRBJ2-7; TRBD1 agrees at 7 bases. V lost 7 bases to trimming and J lost 1 base; unmatched junction nucleotides: 4. In germline, CDR1 is SGHTA, CDR2 FQGNSA. This CDR3 is 13 amino acids long. The CDR3 is CASNLDRSYEQYF. DNA of the CDR3: TGTGCCAGCAACCTGGACAGGTCCTACGAGCAGTACTTC. Full variable domain (remainder filled in from reference TRBV7-2 and TRBJ2-7): GAGVSQSPSNKVTEKGKDVELRCDPISGHTALYWYRQSLGQGLEFLIYFQGNSAPDKSGLPSDRFSAERTGGSVSTLTIQRTQQEDSAVYLCASNLDRSYEQYFGPGTRLTVT.

The chain links TRBV21-1 to TRBJ1-5. TRBV21-1 constitutes a pseudogene. The CDR3 runs to 15 residues. CDR3 protein: CASYGQGLAKQPQHF. The DNA for the CDR3 is TGTGCCAGCTATGGACAGGGACTAGCAAAGCAGCCCCAGCATTTT.

The rearrangement uses TRBV19 and TRBJ1-5; 9 bases agree with TRBD1. There are 17 residues in the CDR3. Germline lookup yields CDR1 LNHDA and CDR2 SQIVND (reference sequence). V lost 4 bases and J lost 3; bases outside the gene matches: 10. The CDR3 nucleotides are TGTGCCAGTAGTAGGGGAGGACAGGGGAAAAACAATCAGCCCCAGCATTTT. It yields the protein CASSRGGQGKNNQPQHF.

This clone was counted once. The chain is built from TRBV3-1 (or the pseudogene TRBV3-2) and TRBJ1-1; TRBD1 might be the D (5 bases). The CDR3 sequence is 11 residues long. Germline V CDR1 and CDR2: LGHDT, YNNKEL (reference sequence). V was shortened by 5 bases and J by 6 bases, with 7 bases between the two germline ends. The CDR3 nucleotides are TGTGCCAGCAGCGGGACTTCTGAAGCTTTCTTT. Encoded protein: CASSGTSEAFF.

V is TRBV10-3 and J is TRBJ2-3, with 7 bases lining up with TRBD1. V lost 8 bases to trimming and J lost 7 bases; unmatched junction nucleotides: 9. CDR1 is ENHRY, CDR2 SYGVKD, per germline. The CDR3 is made up of 13 amino acids. Here the CDR3 reads CAIGAGGTNTQYF. CDR3 nucleotides: TGTGCCATCGGGGCAGGGGGTACGAATACGCAGTATTTT.

The chain joins TRBV9 to TRBJ2-7; 7 bases match TRBD2. Germline loops: CDR1 SGDLS, CDR2 YYNGEE. The CDR3 is 16 amino acids. V trimming: 4 bases; J trimming: 0 bases; junction bases outside the gene matches: 10. For the CDR3, the DNA is TGTGCCAGCAGCCCCCGCAGCGGGGCAAGCTCCTACGAGCAGTACTTC. It translates to CASSPRSGASSYEQYF.

This clone appeared once. This rearrangement joins TRBV6-2 or TRBV6-3 to TRBJ1-2, with D perhaps matching TRBD1 (6 bases). This CDR3 comprises 13 residues. Trimming took off 5 bases at V and 5 bases at J, with 12 bases between the two ends. Germline-derived CDR1 and CDR2 are MNHEY and SVGEGT. The CDR3: CASSQQGHYGYTF. As DNA, the CDR3 is TGTGCCAGCAGTCAACAGGGTCATTATGGCTACACCTTC.

This clone was recorded a few times. The rearrangement joins TRBV11-1 to TRBJ2-3, with TRBD2 matching 8 bases. The length of the CDR3 is 15 residues. Germline V gene lookup returns CDR1 SGHAT and CDR2 FQDESV (reference sequence). After removal of 8 bases from V and 2 bases from J, the junction contained 9 bases not matched to a gene. The CDR3 DNA reads TGTGCCAGCGGAAGGGGGGGACTAGACACAGATACGCAGTATTTT. Translation gives CASGRGGLDTDTQYF.